The clone carrying this TCR beta chain came up a few times. What it binds is unknown. Researchers tagged individual cDNA molecules with unique molecular identifiers. TCRdb re-analysed the 5' RACE reads in MiXCR, keeping a single row per CDR3 protein. The data show approximately 42,000 distinct CDR3 sequences, about 7% seen once. The CDR3 is 15 residues long. In germline, CDR1 is SGDLS, CDR2 YYNGEE. V lost 3 bases to trimming and J lost 2 bases, with 13 bases between them. This sample was taken from a study of early T cells in non-severe SARS-CoV-2 infection. Study-wide background: Investigators sequenced bulk RNA drawn from unsorted whole blood, and chains remained unpaired.

Whole-study findings and limits: Sequences matched to VDJdb favored anti-spike CD8 responses, while private and CD4 specificities were missed.

The sample consisted of whole blood. This TCR derives from an adult who was a healthcare worker with PCR-confirmed SARS-CoV-2 infection or an uninfected control (not recorded which). This chain links TRBV9 with TRBJ2-3; possibly TRBD2 for D (6 bases). CDR3 region: CASSAEGVVTDTQYF. The CDR3 region has the DNA TGTGCCAGCAGCGCGGAGGGAGTAGTCACAGATACGCAGTATTTT.